The clone carrying this T cell receptor (beta chain) was seen repeatedly, ten times or more. As yet, its antigen is unknown. RNA transcripts yielded amplified TCR beta CDR3 regions. An initial RT-PCR round employing HTBI primers preceded a second-round multiplex PCR. TCRdb processed the multiplex PCR reads anew with MiXCR; each CDR3 protein has one entry. The data hold some 410,000 distinct CDR3 sequences, with around 21% observed a single time. Aged 18 to 65, the patients with hyperthyroidism had under 2 months' duration and were newly diagnosed. PBMCs had their origin in fresh peripheral blood (about 10 ml). CDR3 length: 17 residues. Looked up from germline, CDR1 is SGHTA and CDR2 is FQGTGA. V was shortened by 3 bases and J by 0 bases, with 15 bases between the two germline ends. This specimen comes from a study of Graves' ophthalmopathy and Graves' hyperthyroidism. Study-level points and caveats: Among expanded thyroid clonotypes above 0.001 frequency, most also occurred in blood.

Sequenced input: peripheral blood. This chain links TRBV7-3 with TRBJ1-5; tentative D call: TRBD1 (5 bases). The TCR originated in a woman between 18 and 29 years old with stable Graves' hyperthyroidism. The CDR3: CASSFIMGVYSNQPQHF. The DNA for the CDR3 is TGTGCCAGCAGCTTTATCATGGGGGTGTATAGCAATCAGCCCCAGCATTTT.